This T cell receptor (beta chain) is from a study of blood T cell repertoires in COVID-19. Study-wide context: T cells, B-cell-depleted T cells, or PBMCs provided the cDNA or gDNA that served as material.

Measured with immunoSEQ multiplex PCR; TCRdb has only the in-frame clones, and not every one. The sample includes 310,000 or so clones, around 88% of them seen just once. There are 14 residues in the CDR3. CDR1 LNHNV and CDR2 YYDKDF come from the germline V gene (reference sequence). The V end was cut by 5 bases, the J end by 2 bases, with 13 bases between. This clone was seen only once. The V gene is TRBV15, the J gene TRBJ2-7; TRBD1 is a possible D gene (5 bases). The TCR originated in a woman in her thirties or forties who had recovered from COVID-19. The sample was PBMCs or T cells enriched from blood (not recorded which). The CDR3 coding sequence is TGTGCCACCAGCGTTTTAGGGGCCCCCTACGAGCAGTACTTC. This encodes CATSVLGAPYEQYF. Drawing the rest from reference TRBV15 and TRBJ2-7, the complete variable domain is DAMVIQNPRYQVTQFGKPVTLSCSQTLNHNVMYWYQQKSSQAPKLLFHYYDKDFNNEADTPDNFQSRRPNTSFCFLDIRSPGLGDTAMYLCATSVLGAPYEQYFGPGTRLTVT.